This paragraph reports one TCR beta chain. This entry is derived from a study of regulatory T cells in long-lasting Graves disease. CDR3-region Arm-PCR and iRepertoire HTBI primers produced the TCR beta libraries. TCRdb processed the multiplex PCR reads anew with MiXCR; each CDR3 protein has one entry. The table includes roughly 610,000 distinct CDR3 sequences, around 15% detected once. The time point denotes: newly diagnosed GD, antithyroid drugs for less than 3 months. With RNA extracted from PBMCs as input, the TCR library was made. These records were also assigned to another study, of T cells in Graves' hyperthyroidism and ophthalmopathy.

The clonotype was recovered from a woman aged 30 to 39 with Graves disease. Sequencing was performed on peripheral blood mononuclear cells (PBMCs), taken at new diagnosis, from a patient treated with antithyroid drugs.

CDR3 sequence reads: CASSLVPGARPTSANYGYTF. The CDR3 DNA follows: TGTGCCAGCAGCTTAGTTCCGGGCGCCCGACCAACTTCAGCTAACTATGGCTACACCTTC. The chain carries TRBV13 and TRBJ1-2, with unresolved D. The CDR3 is made up of 20 amino acids. The V gene lost 1 base and the J gene lost 0 bases, with 24 bases spanning the gap. Germline loops: CDR1 PRHDT, CDR2 FYEKMQ (reference sequence).